This T cell receptor (beta chain) was sequenced during a study of human T cells and chemical hapten exposure. As to time point: patch test 1, 2 weeks after DPC sensitization. Described treatment: therapeutic diphenylcyclopropenone sensitization with weekly scalp DPC. This clonotype appeared many times. Each CDR3 protein gets one entry after TCRdb re-called the RACE reads with MiXCR. Of about 360,000 distinct CDR3 sequences listed, around 5% are singletons. The material sequenced was whole blood, taken in connection with sensitization to the hapten diphenylcyclopropenone (DPC). The clonotype comes from a woman aged 50 to 60 with alopecia areata. Some clones in this sample may be carry-over from other donors' samples.

The CDR3 reads CSARDSNTDTQYF. DNA for the CDR3: TGCAGTGCTCGGGACAGTAACACAGATACGCAGTATTTT. The V gene is TRBV20-1, the J gene TRBJ2-3; 7 bases are shared with TRBD1. V gave up 5 bases and J gave up 2 bases; unmatched junction bases: 4. CDR3 size: 13 residues. The V gene's germline CDR1 is DFQATT and CDR2 SNEGSKA (reference sequence).